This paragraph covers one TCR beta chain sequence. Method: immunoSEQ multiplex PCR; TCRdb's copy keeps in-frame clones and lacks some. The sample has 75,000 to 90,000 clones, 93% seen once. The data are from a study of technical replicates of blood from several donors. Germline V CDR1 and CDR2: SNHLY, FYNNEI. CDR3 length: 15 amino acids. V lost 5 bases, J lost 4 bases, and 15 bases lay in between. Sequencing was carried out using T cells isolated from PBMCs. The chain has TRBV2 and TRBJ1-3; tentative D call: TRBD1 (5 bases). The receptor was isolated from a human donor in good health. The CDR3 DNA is TGTGCCAGCAGTTCCGCTACAGGACTAGGAAACACCATATATTTT. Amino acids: CASSSATGLGNTIYF.